The source of this TCR beta chain is a study of blood T cell repertoires in COVID-19 (dated by TCRdb to 2018 to 2021). In the study overall: Samples covering the acute and convalescent phases of COVID-19 were provided by collaborators in the United States, Italy and Spain. The material from the prospective study consisted of cDNA or gDNA derived from T cells, B-cell-depleted T cells, or PBMCs. Subjects who had been exposed to COVID-19, were actively infected with it, or had recovered from it provided the deeply sampled blood TCRbeta repertoires that made up the dataset. The repertoires were released in a freely available public database intended as a resource for research on the immune response to SARS-CoV-2. The samples were drawn from two sources: the first 160 participants of the ongoing ImmuneRACE study, and over 950 subjects contributed by 6 global collaborators. Sample metadata almost always included a de-identified subject ID, COVID-19 status, age in years and sex. Where available, HLA class I and class II types were obtained from metadata supplied by the sample provider rather than from assay-based typing. Paper-wide results and their limitations: Clinical and demographic metadata were provided uncurated, with the amount varying by source and participant.

TCRbeta CDR3 regions were amplified from genomic DNA using the immunoSEQ Assay, a bias-controlled multiplex PCR. As for the authors' bioinformatics: The number of nucleated cells in each sample was estimated from the amplification of reference gene primers within the assay. Sequence reads were collapsed and filtered to measure the absolute abundance of every unique TCRbeta CDR3 rearrangement. For each sample, productive Simpson clonality was calculated as the square root of Simpson's diversity index over productive rearrangements. TCRdb stores this immuneACCESS table with in-frame sequences only. Part of the clones is absent; in the studies checked, under half of the shortfall reflects unresolved V genes, and no reason is known for the rest. V and J calls and clone size follow that table, whereas D and trimming were derived from the DNA. Counted in this sample were roughly 68,000 clones; 70% to 90% of them appeared once. Approximately 3.6% of the sample lies in the top ten.

In Seattle, one collaborating source enrolled patients while the infection was active and tracked those patients longitudinally over the course of disease. Each collaborating institution followed its own protocols to collect whole blood in K2EDTA tubes. For TCRbeta analysis, collaborators shipped samples as frozen whole blood, isolated PBMCs, or DNA extracted from either of those sample types. Details on this clone: What this receptor recognizes is not known. Per-base quality was not reported, and no clone a single base away is much larger than it.

Measured from the cysteine to the phenylalanine, the CDR3 is 13 residues long. Only the CDR3 DNA is retained, 39 bases long and in frame from the first base. The germline V gene provides CDR1 MDHEN and CDR2 SYDVKM. Deletion took 10 bases off V and 4 bases off J, with a span of 14 bases between the germline ends. Sequenced input: peripheral blood. The origin of this receptor is a woman in her forties or fifties with COVID-19, enrolled during active disease. The chain is made from TRBV28 and TRBJ1-5; no confident D gene assignment can be made. Here the CDR3 is given as CATVDGVNQPQHF. The DNA reads as follows: TGTGCCACCGTCGACGGAGTGAATCAGCCCCAGCATTTT.